These 20 T cell receptor beta chains originate from one sample sequenced in a study of blood T cell repertoires in COVID-19. Assay used: immunoSEQ multiplex PCR; TCRdb lists only in-frame clones, some missing. Of about 89,000 clones listed, roughly 90% are singletons. Sequenced material: peripheral blood. These receptor sequences come from a human donor with active COVID-19. The donor label of this sample is uncertain.

CDR3: CASSRLVPGDSPLHF. Here the CDR3 DNA reads TGCGCCAGCAGCCGCCTCGTCCCAGGGGATTCACCCCTCCACTTT. This chain links TRBV5-1 with TRBJ1-6; D perhaps matches TRBD1 (6 bases). V was trimmed by 4 bases and J by 8 bases, leaving 16 bases between them. Germline V gives CDR1 SGHRS, CDR2 YFSETQ. This CDR3 has 15 amino acids.

This clone came up a few times. The chain carries TRBV4-1 and TRBJ2-7, with 7 bases fitting TRBD2. CDR3 length equals 16 residues. The junction had 12 bases not matched to a gene; V was cut back by 4 bases and J by 3 bases. CDR1 is MGHRA and CDR2 is YSYEKL in the germline V gene. This chain's CDR3 is CASSLRIGLGDYEQYF. Written as DNA, the CDR3 is TGCGCCAGCAGCCTCCGGATCGGACTAGGGGACTACGAGCAGTACTTC.

J is TRBJ2-7 and V is TRBV9, with 8 bases fitting TRBD1. Trimming at V came to 3 bases and at J to 9 bases, leaving 11 bases not matched to a gene. CDR3 length equals 14 residues. Germline V gives CDR1 SGDLS, CDR2 YYNGEE. The CDR3 spells CASSGGGQGARQYF. CDR3 bases: TGTGCCAGCAGCGGTGGGGGGCAGGGGGCGCGGCAGTACTTC.

V and J are TRBV7-2 and TRBJ1-1; weak D call: TRBD1 (6 bases). CDR1 and CDR2 from the germline V gene are SGHTA and FQGNSA. The CDR3 is made up of 13 amino acids. The ends were cut back, 1 base at V and 6 bases at J, with 9 bases in the middle. DNA for the CDR3: TGTGCCAGCAGCTTAGGCAGGGGCGCTGAAGCTTTCTTT. This codes for CASSLGRGAEAFF.

The chain employs TRBV5-5 and TRBJ2-3; 9 nucleotides match TRBD1. V shed 6 bases and J 4 bases; nucleotides not matched to a gene: 3. Germline lookup yields CDR1 SGHKS and CDR2 YYEKEE (reference sequence). The CDR3 spans 13 residues. Written as DNA, the CDR3 is TGTGCCAGCAACAGGGGGCGGGCAGATACGCAGTATTTT. Its translation: CASNRGRADTQYF.

This chain connects TRBV19 to TRBJ2-1; 8 bases are a match to TRBD2. The CDR3 runs to 14 residues. V lost 9 bases to trimming and J lost 3 bases; unmatched junction nucleotides: 7. Germline CDR1 and CDR2: LNHDA and SQIVND (reference sequence). This chain's CDR3 is CASSHGGDYNEQFF. CDR3 nucleotides: TGTGCCAGCTCACACGGGGGGGACTACAATGAGCAGTTCTTC. The complete variable domain, with remaining parts taken from reference TRBV19 and TRBJ2-1, reads DGGITQSPKYLFRKEGQNVTLSCEQNLNHDAMYWYRQDPGQGLRLIYYSQIVNDFQKGDIAEGYSVSREKKESFPLTVTSAQKNPTAFYLCASSHGGDYNEQFFGPGTRLTVL.

The V gene is TRBV3-1 (or the pseudogene TRBV3-2), the J gene TRBJ2-7, with TRBD2 matching over 13 bases. V lost 3 bases, J lost 1 base, and 6 bases stayed unmatched. Germline CDR1 and CDR2: LGHDT and YNNKEL (reference sequence). This CDR3 comprises 17 residues. Here the CDR3 DNA reads TGTGCCAGCAGCCAGGGACTAGCGGGAAGAATATCCTACGAGCAGTACTTC. It is translated as CASSQGLAGRISYEQYF.

The J gene is TRBJ2-3, the V gene TRBV5-1, with D maybe TRBD2 (7 bases). CDR1 is SGHRS and CDR2 is YFSETQ in the germline V gene. Trimming removed 4 bases at V and 0 bases at J, with 12 bases between. CDR3 length equals 15 residues. The CDR3 bases are TGCGCCAGCAGCCCCAGCGGGACAAGCACAGATACGCAGTATTTT. Its protein is CASSPSGTSTDTQYF.

V is TRBV2 and J is TRBJ2-2; 7 bases agree with TRBD2. The CDR3 length is 13 residues. Germline V gives CDR1 SNHLY, CDR2 FYNNEI. Losses at the gene ends were 10 bases for V and 1 base for J; bases not matched to a gene: 3. CDR3 sequence reads: CATIAGNTGELFF. The CDR3 coding sequence is TGTGCCACCATAGCGGGGAACACCGGGGAGCTGTTTTTT.

The chain couples TRBV7-3 to TRBJ2-3; D is perhaps TRBD2 (5 bases). Trimming removed 5 bases from V and 6 bases from J, with 12 bases in between. Germline V gene lookup returns CDR1 SGHTA and CDR2 FQGTGA. The CDR3 is made up of 13 amino acids. CDR3 region: CASSAMPGDTQYF. The CDR3 nucleotides read TGTGCCAGCAGCGCCATGCCGGGGGATACGCAGTATTTT. The full variable domain, with the rest looked up from reference TRBV7-3 and TRBJ2-3, is GAGVSQTPSNKVTEKGKYVELRCDPISGHTALYWYRQSLGQGPEFLIYFQGTGAADDSGLPNDRFFAVRPEGSVSTLKIQRTERGDSAVYLCASSAMPGDTQYFGPGTRLTVL.

This chain joins TRBV19 and TRBJ2-3, with 8 positions matching TRBD2. Germline V lookup: CDR1 LNHDA, CDR2 SQIVND (reference sequence). The CDR3 is made up of 16 amino acids. The junction had 12 bases not matched to a gene; V was cut back by 5 bases and J by 5 bases. CDR3 in amino acids: CASSPRGAGVGDTQYF. The CDR3 bases are TGTGCCAGTAGTCCCCGGGGAGCGGGGGTTGGAGATACGCAGTATTTT.

The genes are TRBV19 and TRBJ1-4, with D possibly matching TRBD1 (5 bases). Between the trimmed V and J ends, which lost 7 bases and 7 bases, there was a span of 16 bases. Germline lookup yields CDR1 LNHDA and CDR2 SQIVND (reference sequence). This CDR3 is built from 14 residues. The CDR3 reads CASKSQGGAEKLFF. The CDR3 nucleotides are TGTGCCAGTAAATCGCAGGGTGGGGCTGAAAAACTGTTTTTT.

Comments on this clone: A much larger clone lies a single base off, so this may be a read error. This sequence joins TRBV5-6 and TRBJ1-2; 7 nucleotides align to TRBD1. The junction had 4 bases not matched to a gene; V was cut back by 4 bases and J by 4 bases. Germline CDR1 SGHDT, CDR2 YYEEEE. The CDR3 sequence is 13 residues long. CDR3 sequence (DNA): TGTGCCAGCAGCCCGACAGGGACCTATGGCTACACCTTC. It specifies CASSPTGTYGYTF.

The count of this clone is one. This chain connects TRBV2 to TRBJ1-5; D uncertain. The V gene's germline CDR1 is SNHLY and CDR2 FYNNEI. CDR3 size: 12 residues. Trimming pared 6 bases from V and 6 bases from J, leaving 9 bases between. The CDR3 nucleotides are TGTGCCAGCAGGACGGGAGGTCAGCCCCAGCATTTT. Amino acids: CASRTGGQPQHF.

This rearrangement joins TRBV21-1 to TRBJ2-1; TRBD2 reflects the table's D call only, with no check against the DNA. TRBV21-1 is assigned pseudogene status. The CDR3 is 16 amino acids. The CDR3 here is CASSKARIAGVGEQFF. In nucleotides, the CDR3 is TGTGCCAGCAGCAAAGCGCGAATAGCGGGGGTGGGAGAGCAGTTCTTC.

The rearrangement joins TRBV5-8 to TRBJ1-6, with D possibly being TRBD1 (5 bases). There are 15 residues in the CDR3. The V end was cut by 1 base, the J end by 10 bases, with 15 bases between. Germline V gives CDR1 SGHTS, CDR2 YDEGEE. This CDR3 is CASSLTGLPRSPLHF. DNA of the CDR3: TGTGCCAGCAGCTTGACAGGCCTTCCGCGGTCACCCCTCCACTTT.

This sequence joins TRBV6-6 and TRBJ1-2; no clear D gene. CDR1 MNHNY and CDR2 SVGAGI come from the germline V gene (reference sequence). V was cut by 6 bases and J by 6 bases, with 17 bases left in between. The length of the CDR3 is 14 residues. This chain's CDR3 is CASRQSSGLDGYTF. The CDR3 bases are TGTGCCAGCAGGCAATCGTCAGGATTAGATGGCTACACCTTC.

This sequence joins TRBV7-2 and TRBJ2-3; TRBD2 agrees at 12 bases. The length of the CDR3 is 16 residues. CDR1 SGHTA and CDR2 FQGNSA come from the germline V gene. Trimming took 5 bases from V and 2 from J; bases not matched to a gene: 5. The chain's CDR3 is CASSHGLAGITDTQYF. The CDR3, as DNA: TGTGCCAGCAGCCACGGACTAGCGGGGATCACAGATACGCAGTATTTT.

The gene calls are TRBV4-2 and TRBJ2-2; 7 nucleotides line up with TRBD2. CDR1 and CDR2 from the germline V gene are LGHNA and YNFKEQ. There are 18 residues in the CDR3. V trimming: 0 bases; J trimming: 5 bases; junction bases outside the gene matches: 12. This chain's CDR3 is CASSQDLVRTGGTGELFF. The CDR3 region has the DNA TGTGCCAGCAGCCAAGATCTTGTGCGGACGGGGGGAACCGGGGAGCTGTTTTTT.

The chain is built from TRBV6-6 and TRBJ2-7; D might be TRBD2 (6 bases). The CDR3 contains 15 residues. Trimming took off 0 bases at V and 0 bases at J, with 9 bases between the two ends. Germline loops: CDR1 MNHNY, CDR2 SVGAGI (reference sequence). In DNA, the CDR3 is TGTGCCAGCAGTTACTCGACGGACTACTCCTACGAGCAGTACTTC. Translating it yields CASSYSTDYSYEQYF.